The 19 T cell receptor beta chains reported below all come from one sample, sequenced in a study of blood T cells in healthy people across ages. With a J-beta primer mix and a sample-barcoded 5' primer, a second PCR ran 7 to 11 cycles. MiXCR, run by TCRdb on the 5' RACE reads, gives a single entry per CDR3 protein. This table holds some 670,000 distinct CDR3 sequences, 45% to 60% found once. Sequencing was carried out using blood. These receptors originate from a woman older than 75 in good health.

This clonotype was counted only a few times. This chain joins TRBV7-9 and TRBJ1-5; maybe TRBD1 (6 bases). Germline CDR1 and CDR2: SEHNR and FQNEAQ (reference sequence). The CDR3 runs to 15 residues. Trimming pared 1 base from V and 7 bases from J, leaving 14 bases between. As DNA, the CDR3 is TGTGCCAGCAGCTTAGGCGGGGGGCGGACGCAGCCCCAGCATTTT. It yields the protein CASSLGGGRTQPQHF.

This clonotype was counted a few times. The V and J genes are TRBV12-3 or TRBV12-4 and TRBJ1-4; D remains ambiguous. Trimming left V 3 bases short and J 6 bases short, with 11 bases between. This CDR3 is 14 amino acids long. The CDR3 coding sequence is TGTGCCAGCAGTTTGGGAGCTGAGGATGAAAAACTGTTTTTT. This encodes CASSLGAEDEKLFF.

The rearrangement uses TRBV28 and TRBJ2-1, with 11 bases that match TRBD1. Trimming at V came to 4 bases and at J to 6 bases, leaving 5 bases not matched to a gene. The CDR3 sequence is 15 residues long. Per germline, CDR1 MDHEN and CDR2 SYDVKM. The CDR3 loop reads CASSWGGTGGNEQFF. CDR3 nucleotides: TGTGCCAGCAGTTGGGGCGGGACAGGGGGCAATGAGCAGTTCTTC.

This clonotype appeared a single time. With a much larger clone just one base away, this may be a read error. The J gene is TRBJ2-5, the V gene TRBV6-5, with a weak D call TRBD2 (5 bases). The CDR3 loop spans 11 amino acids. Trimming took 2 bases from V and 11 from J, leaving 9 bases between them. CDR1 is MNHEY and CDR2 is SVGAGI in the germline V gene. This CDR3 is CASSYLREQYF. In DNA form, the CDR3 reads TGTGCCAGCAGTTACCTGAGGGAGCAGTACTTC.

This clonotype was recorded many times. V and J are TRBV28 and TRBJ2-1; D is uncertain. The CDR3 runs 13 residues. V was pared by 3 bases and J by 5 bases, with 8 bases between. Germline lookup yields CDR1 MDHEN and CDR2 SYDVKM. As DNA, the CDR3 is TGTGCCAGCAGTTTCCGGAAAAACAATGAGCAGTTCTTC. This translates into CASSFRKNNEQFF.

The chain joins TRBV5-1 to TRBJ2-1; the match to TRBD2 covers 7 bases. Germline V gene data show CDR1 as SGHRS and CDR2 as YFSETQ. The CDR3 runs to 14 residues. The ends lost 6 bases at V and 7 bases at J; junction bases unmatched: 10. CDR3 DNA: TGCGCCAGCAACGAGGGAGGGTCGTGGAATGAGCAGTTCTTC. This translates into CASNEGGSWNEQFF.

V gene TRBV29-1 combines with J gene TRBJ2-2, with D possibly TRBD1 on 6 matching bases. With 6 bases removed from V and 4 bases from J, the gap between germline ends came to 15 bases. CDR3 length equals 14 residues. Germline V gene sequence: CDR1 SQVTM, CDR2 ANQGSEA. In nucleotides, the CDR3 is TGCAGCGTGAGACAGGAAATTTCCACCGGGGAGCTGTTTTTT. Its protein product is CSVRQEISTGELFF.

The chain has TRBV6-2 or TRBV6-3 and TRBJ2-3; no clear D. The CDR3 loop spans 15 amino acids. Trimming took 2 bases from V and 7 from J, leaving 16 bases between them. Germline V gene lookup returns CDR1 MNHEY and CDR2 SVGEGT. The CDR3 nucleotides read TGTGCCAGCAGTTACACTGGCCTGGCGGCGAATACGCAGTATTTT. This encodes CASSYTGLAANTQYF.

A few counts support this clonotype. The chain is built from TRBV12-5 and TRBJ2-5; the D gene could be TRBD1 or TRBD2 (6 bases each). The CDR3 runs 18 residues. Looked up from germline, CDR1 is LGHNT and CDR2 is FRNRAP. V was clipped by 2 bases and J by 0 bases, with 19 bases between them. CDR3 sequence reads: CASGLFTGGLPYQETQYF. CDR3 bases: TGTGCTAGTGGTTTGTTTACCGGGGGCTTGCCGTACCAAGAGACCCAGTACTTC.

This clonotype is a singleton in its sample. The rearrangement joins TRBV12-3 or TRBV12-4 to TRBJ2-1, with D maybe TRBD2 (7 bases). This CDR3 region has 13 residues. Trimming cost V 3 bases and J 10 bases, with 13 bases left between them. The CDR3 reads CASSFEGGREQFF. CDR3 nucleotides: TGTGCCAGCAGTTTCGAGGGGGGGCGGGAGCAGTTCTTC.

The gene calls are TRBV9 and TRBJ2-5, with 9 bases matching TRBD1. The CDR3 is 16 residues long. Germline CDR1 reads SGDLS; CDR2 reads YYNGEE. J lost 1 base, V lost 4 bases, and 8 bases had no gene match. The CDR3 bases are TGTGCCAGCAGCCTTTCGACAGGGGGAAGCCAAGAGACCCAGTACTTC. It yields the protein CASSLSTGGSQETQYF.

This clonotype has at least ten counts. The genes are TRBV9 and TRBJ2-1; the D gene could be TRBD1 or TRBD2 (5 bases each). The CDR3 loop spans 17 amino acids. CDR1 SGDLS and CDR2 YYNGEE come from the germline V gene. V was pared by 0 bases and J by 5 bases, with 18 bases between. Written as DNA, the CDR3 is TGTGCCAGCAGCGTAGGGATGCGGGCTAGGGGCGACAATGAGCAGTTCTTC. This translates into CASSVGMRARGDNEQFF.

In regard to this clonotype: This may arise from a read error, as a much more abundant clone is one base away. This rearrangement joins TRBV12-3 or TRBV12-4 to TRBJ2-5; D may be TRBD2 (5 bases). The length of the CDR3 is 14 residues. Trimming shortened V by 7 bases and J by 11 bases, and 23 bases separated the two germline ends. The CDR3 region is CASIEGSSYNEQYF. For the CDR3, the DNA is TGTGCCAGCATCGAGGGTAGTTCCTACAATGAGCAGTACTTC.

V is TRBV11-2 and J is TRBJ2-3; TRBD2 agrees at 11 bases. The V gene's germline CDR1 is SGHAT and CDR2 FQNNGV. V lost 4 bases and J lost 3; bases outside the gene matches: 9. The CDR3 length is 17 residues. The CDR3 DNA follows: TGTGCCAGCAGCTCAACAACCATAGCGGGAGGGACAGATACGCAGTATTTT. Protein product: CASSSTTIAGGTDTQYF.

The V gene is TRBV28, the J gene TRBJ2-3; 8 nucleotides align to TRBD1. Germline V lookup: CDR1 MDHEN, CDR2 SYDVKM. CDR3 length: 16 amino acids. Trimming removed 3 bases from V and 6 bases from J; junction bases left unmatched: 11. The CDR3 region has the DNA TGTGCCAGCAGTTTGGCCCTCAGGGGGCCCCCGGATACGCAGTATTTT. It specifies CASSLALRGPPDTQYF.

Comments on this clonotype: This may stem from a read error, because a much larger clone lies one nucleotide away. The rearrangement joins TRBV27 to TRBJ2-5; TRBD2 matches 7 bases. With 4 bases clipped from V and 11 bases from J, the junction kept 13 bases outside the gene matches. Germline loops: CDR1 MNHEY, CDR2 SMNVEV (reference sequence). The CDR3 extends over 14 amino acids. This CDR3 is CASSSLRESNEQYF. CDR3 nucleotide sequence: TGTGCCAGCAGTTCCTTGCGGGAGTCAAATGAGCAGTACTTC.

This clonotype was picked up many times. The chain is built from TRBV28 and TRBJ2-7, with D perhaps matching TRBD2 (5 bases). Trimming cost V 6 bases and J 4 bases, with 10 bases left between them. Per germline, CDR1 MDHEN and CDR2 SYDVKM. The CDR3 contains 12 residues. The CDR3 nucleotides read TGTGCCAGCAGCCTTACGGGATACGAGCAGTACTTC. It codes for CASSLTGYEQYF.

The count of this clonotype is one. V usage is TRBV27 and J usage is TRBJ2-5; D remains ambiguous. The CDR3 is made up of 13 amino acids. Trimming removed 0 bases from V and 11 bases from J, with 13 bases in between. CDR1 MNHEY and CDR2 SMNVEV come from the germline V gene (reference sequence). The CDR3, as DNA: TGTGCCAGCAGTTTATCTACACGCAATGAGCAGTACTTC. It yields the protein CASSLSTRNEQYF.

This clonotype was detected many times. J is TRBJ2-7 and V is TRBV20-1; D is possibly TRBD1 or TRBD2 (6 bases each). The V end lost 5 bases, the J end lost 1 base, and 18 bases lay between the germline ends. Germline V gives CDR1 DFQATT, CDR2 SNEGSKA (reference sequence). CDR3 length: 15 residues. The DNA for the CDR3 is TGCAGTGCTCGCACCGGGGGCGCTACGTCCTACGAGCAGTACTTC. The encoded protein is CSARTGGATSYEQYF.